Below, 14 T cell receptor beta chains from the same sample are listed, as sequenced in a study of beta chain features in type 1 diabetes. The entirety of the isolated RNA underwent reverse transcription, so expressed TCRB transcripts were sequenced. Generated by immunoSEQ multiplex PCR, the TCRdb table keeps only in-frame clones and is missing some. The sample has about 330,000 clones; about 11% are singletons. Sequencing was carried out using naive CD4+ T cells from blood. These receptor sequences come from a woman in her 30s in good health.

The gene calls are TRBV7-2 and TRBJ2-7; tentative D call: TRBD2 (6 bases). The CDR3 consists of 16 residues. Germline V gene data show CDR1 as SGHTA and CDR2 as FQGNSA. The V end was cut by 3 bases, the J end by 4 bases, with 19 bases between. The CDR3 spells CASSFISGTPYYEQYF. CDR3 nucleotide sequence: TGTGCCAGCAGCTTCATTAGCGGAACGCCATATTACGAGCAGTACTTC.

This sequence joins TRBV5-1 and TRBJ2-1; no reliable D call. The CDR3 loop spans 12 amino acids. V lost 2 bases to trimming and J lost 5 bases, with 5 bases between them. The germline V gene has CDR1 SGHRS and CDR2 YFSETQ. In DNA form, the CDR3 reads TGCGCCAGCAGCTTTCAGAACAATGAGCAGTTCTTC. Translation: CASSFQNNEQFF. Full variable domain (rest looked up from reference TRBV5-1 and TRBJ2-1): KAGVTQTPRYLIKTRGQQVTLSCSPISGHRSVSWYQQTPGQGLQFLFEYFSETQRNKGNFPGRFSGRQFSNSRSEMNVSTLELGDSALYLCASSFQNNEQFFGPGTRLTVL.

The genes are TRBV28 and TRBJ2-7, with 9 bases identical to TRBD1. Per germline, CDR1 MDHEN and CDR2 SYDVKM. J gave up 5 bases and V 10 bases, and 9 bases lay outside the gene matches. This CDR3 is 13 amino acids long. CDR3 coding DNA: TGTGCCACCACCGGGACAGGGAACGACGAGCAGTACTTC. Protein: CATTGTGNDEQYF.

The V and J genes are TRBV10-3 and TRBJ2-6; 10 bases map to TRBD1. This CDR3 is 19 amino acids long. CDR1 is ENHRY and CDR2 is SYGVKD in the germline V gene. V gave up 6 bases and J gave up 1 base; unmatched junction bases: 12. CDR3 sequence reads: CAIRTIVGQGSSGANVLTF. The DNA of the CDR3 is TGTGCCATCAGGACCATAGTGGGACAGGGGAGTTCTGGGGCCAACGTCCTGACTTTC.

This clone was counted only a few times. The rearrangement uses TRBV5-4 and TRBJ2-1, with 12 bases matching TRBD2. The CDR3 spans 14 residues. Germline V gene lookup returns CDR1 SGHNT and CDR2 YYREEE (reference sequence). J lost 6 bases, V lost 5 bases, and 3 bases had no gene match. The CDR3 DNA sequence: TGTGCCAGCAGACTGACTAGCGGGAGCAATGAGCAGTTCTTC. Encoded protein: CASRLTSGSNEQFF.

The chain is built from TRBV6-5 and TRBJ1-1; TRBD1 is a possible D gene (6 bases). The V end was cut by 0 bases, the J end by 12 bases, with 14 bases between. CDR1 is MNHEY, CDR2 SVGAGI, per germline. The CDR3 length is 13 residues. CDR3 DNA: TGTGCCAGCAGTTACTCGGACAGTTCGGTGACTTTCTTT. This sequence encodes CASSYSDSSVTFF.

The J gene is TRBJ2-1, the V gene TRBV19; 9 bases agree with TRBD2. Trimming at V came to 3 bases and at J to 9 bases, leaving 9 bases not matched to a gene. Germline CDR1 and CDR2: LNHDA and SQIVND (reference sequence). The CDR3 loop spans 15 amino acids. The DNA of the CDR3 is TGTGCCAGTAGTATGCTGGCGGGAGGGCCAGGTGAGCAGTTCTTC. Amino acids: CASSMLAGGPGEQFF.

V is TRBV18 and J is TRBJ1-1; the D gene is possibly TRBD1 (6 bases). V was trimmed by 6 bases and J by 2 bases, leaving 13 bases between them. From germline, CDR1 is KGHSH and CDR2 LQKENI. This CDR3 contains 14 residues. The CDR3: CASSIAGANTEAFF. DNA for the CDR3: TGTGCCAGCTCGATCGCAGGGGCTAACACTGAAGCTTTCTTT.

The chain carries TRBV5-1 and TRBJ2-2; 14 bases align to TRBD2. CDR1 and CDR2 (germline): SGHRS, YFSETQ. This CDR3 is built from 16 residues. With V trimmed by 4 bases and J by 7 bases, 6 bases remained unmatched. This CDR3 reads CASSLRTSGRFGELFF. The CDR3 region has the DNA TGCGCCAGCAGCCTAAGGACTAGCGGGAGGTTCGGGGAGCTGTTTTTT.

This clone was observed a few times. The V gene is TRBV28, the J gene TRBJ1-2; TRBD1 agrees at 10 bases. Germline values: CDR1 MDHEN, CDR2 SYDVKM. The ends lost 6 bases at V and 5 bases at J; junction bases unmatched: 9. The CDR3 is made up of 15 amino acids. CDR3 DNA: TGTGCCAGCAGCGAACCCGGGACAGGGGATTATGGCTACACCTTC. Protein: CASSEPGTGDYGYTF.

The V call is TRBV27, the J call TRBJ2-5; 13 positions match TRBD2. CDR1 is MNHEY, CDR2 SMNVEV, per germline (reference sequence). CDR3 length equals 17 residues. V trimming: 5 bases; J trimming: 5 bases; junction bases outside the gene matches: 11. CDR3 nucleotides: TGTGCCAGCAGTAAAACGGGACTAGCGGGAAGAGCCGAGACCCAGTACTTC. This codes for CASSKTGLAGRAETQYF.

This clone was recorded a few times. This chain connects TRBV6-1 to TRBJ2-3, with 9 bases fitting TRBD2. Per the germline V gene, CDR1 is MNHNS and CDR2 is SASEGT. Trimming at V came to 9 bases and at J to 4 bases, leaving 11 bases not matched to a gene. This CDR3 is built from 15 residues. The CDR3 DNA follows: TGTGCCAGTATAGCTTCAGCGGGAGGACCAGATACGCAGTATTTT. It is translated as CASIASAGGPDTQYF.

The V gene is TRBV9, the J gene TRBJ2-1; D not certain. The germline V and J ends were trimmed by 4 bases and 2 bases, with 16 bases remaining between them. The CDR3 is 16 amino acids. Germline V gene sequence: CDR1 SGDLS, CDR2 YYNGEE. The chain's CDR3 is CASSRFVGETYNEQFF. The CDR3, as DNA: TGTGCCAGCAGCCGCTTCGTGGGCGAGACCTACAATGAGCAGTTCTTC.

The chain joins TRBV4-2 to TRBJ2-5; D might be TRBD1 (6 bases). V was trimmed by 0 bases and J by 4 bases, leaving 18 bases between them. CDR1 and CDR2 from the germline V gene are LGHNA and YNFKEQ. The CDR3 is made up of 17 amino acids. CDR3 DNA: TGTGCCAGCAGCCAAGATCAAAATCGACAGGCCCTAGAGACCCAGTACTTC. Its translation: CASSQDQNRQALETQYF.